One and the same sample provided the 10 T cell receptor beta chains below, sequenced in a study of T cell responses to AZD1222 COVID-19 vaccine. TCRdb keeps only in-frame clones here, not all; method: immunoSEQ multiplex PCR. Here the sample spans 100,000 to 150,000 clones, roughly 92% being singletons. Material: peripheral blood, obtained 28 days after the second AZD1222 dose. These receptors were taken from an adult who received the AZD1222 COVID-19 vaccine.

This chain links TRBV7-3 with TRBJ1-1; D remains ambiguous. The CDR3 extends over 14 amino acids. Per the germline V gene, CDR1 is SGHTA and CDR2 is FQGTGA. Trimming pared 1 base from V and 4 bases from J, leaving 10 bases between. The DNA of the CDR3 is TGTGCCAGCAGCTTAATGGCGAGAGGCACTGAAGCTTTCTTT. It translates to CASSLMARGTEAFF. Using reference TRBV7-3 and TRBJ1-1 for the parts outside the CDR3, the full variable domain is GAGVSQTPSNKVTEKGKYVELRCDPISGHTALYWYRQSLGQGPEFLIYFQGTGAADDSGLPNDRFFAVRPEGSVSTLKIQRTERGDSAVYLCASSLMARGTEAFFGQGTRLTVV.

Written as DNA, the CDR3 is TGTGCCAGCGCCGCGACAGGGGGGGATCCTTACGAGCAGTACTTC. This gives the protein CASAATGGDPYEQYF. The chain couples TRBV25-1 to TRBJ2-7, with 9 bases lining up with TRBD1. CDR1 is MGHDK and CDR2 is SYGVNS in the germline V gene. The CDR3 runs to 15 residues. V lost 8 bases, J lost 4 bases, and 12 bases stayed unmatched.

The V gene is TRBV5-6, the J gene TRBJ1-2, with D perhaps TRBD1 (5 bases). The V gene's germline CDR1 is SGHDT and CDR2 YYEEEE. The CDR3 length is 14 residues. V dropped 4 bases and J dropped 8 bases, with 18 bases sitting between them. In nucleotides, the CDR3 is TGTGCCAGCAGCAACCGGGACCGGGCTTTGGGCTACACCTTC. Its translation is CASSNRDRALGYTF.

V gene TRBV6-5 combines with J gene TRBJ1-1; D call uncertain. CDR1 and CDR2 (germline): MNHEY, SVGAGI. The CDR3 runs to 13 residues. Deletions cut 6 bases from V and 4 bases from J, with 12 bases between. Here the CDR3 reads CASSNPLTTEAFF. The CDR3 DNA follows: TGTGCCAGCAGCAACCCACTCACCACTGAAGCTTTCTTT.

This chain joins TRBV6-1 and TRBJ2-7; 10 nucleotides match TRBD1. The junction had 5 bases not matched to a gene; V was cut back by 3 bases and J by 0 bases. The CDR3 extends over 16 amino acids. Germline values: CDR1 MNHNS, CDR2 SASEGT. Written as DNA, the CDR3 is TGTGCCAGCAGTGACCCGGGACAGGGGCCCTCCTACGAGCAGTACTTC. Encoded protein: CASSDPGQGPSYEQYF.

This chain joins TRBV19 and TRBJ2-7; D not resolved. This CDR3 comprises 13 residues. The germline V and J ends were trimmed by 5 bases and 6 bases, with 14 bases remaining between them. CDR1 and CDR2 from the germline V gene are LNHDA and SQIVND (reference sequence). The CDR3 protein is CASSPRVEGEQYF. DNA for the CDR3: TGTGCCAGTAGTCCCCGGGTGGAAGGCGAGCAGTACTTC.

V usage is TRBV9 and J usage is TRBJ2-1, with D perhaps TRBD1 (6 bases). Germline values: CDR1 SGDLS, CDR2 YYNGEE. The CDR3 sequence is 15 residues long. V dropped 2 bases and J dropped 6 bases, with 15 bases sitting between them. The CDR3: CASSVAQGSPNEQFF. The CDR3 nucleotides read TGTGCCAGCAGCGTTGCACAGGGCTCCCCCAATGAGCAGTTCTTC.

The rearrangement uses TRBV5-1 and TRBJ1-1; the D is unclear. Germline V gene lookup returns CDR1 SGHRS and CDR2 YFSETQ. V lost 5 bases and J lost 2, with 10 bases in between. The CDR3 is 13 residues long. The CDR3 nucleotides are TGCGCCAGCAGTACCCAGTTTAACACTGAAGCTTTCTTT. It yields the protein CASSTQFNTEAFF.

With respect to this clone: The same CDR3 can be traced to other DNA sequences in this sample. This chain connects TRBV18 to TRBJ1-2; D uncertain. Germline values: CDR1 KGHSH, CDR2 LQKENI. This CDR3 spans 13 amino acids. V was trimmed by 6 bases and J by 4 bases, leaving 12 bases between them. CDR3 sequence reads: CASSPDRVYGYTF. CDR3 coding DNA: TGTGCCAGCTCGCCCGACCGAGTCTATGGCTACACCTTC.

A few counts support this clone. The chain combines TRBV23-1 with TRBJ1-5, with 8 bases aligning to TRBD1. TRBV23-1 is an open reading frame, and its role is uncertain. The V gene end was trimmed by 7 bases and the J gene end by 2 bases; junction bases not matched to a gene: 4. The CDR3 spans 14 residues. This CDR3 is CASTPGQGNQPQHF. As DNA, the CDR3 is TGCGCCAGCACTCCGGGACAGGGCAATCAGCCCCAGCATTTT.